These 16 T cell receptor beta chains were sequenced from one sample in a study of T-cell reconstitution after alpha-beta-depleted transplantation in children. Unique molecular identifiers were incorporated during preparation of the TCRbeta library. TCRdb fed the PCR reads into MiXCR, producing one record per CDR3 protein. The table includes some 220,000 distinct CDR3 sequences, 8.5% to 10% detected once. The sample here was PBMCs from the stem cell graft donor, taken from the stem cell graft. These receptors were obtained from a human donor who donated a stem cell graft to a child with acute lymphoblastic leukemia.

V gene TRBV11-1 combines with J gene TRBJ2-3; D is perhaps TRBD1 (6 bases). This CDR3 has 12 residues. Germline V gene lookup returns CDR1 SGHAT and CDR2 FQDESV (reference sequence). Trimming stripped 5 bases from V and 6 bases from J, with 9 bases between. CDR3 in DNA: TGTGCCAGCAGCAGCGACAGGGATACGCAGTATTTT. Residues: CASSSDRDTQYF.

This clonotype was recorded a few times. This sequence joins TRBV6-1 and TRBJ2-5; TRBD2 matches 7 bases. This CDR3 has 13 residues. The J segment lost 2 bases and the V segment lost 7 bases, leaving 4 bases of the junction unmatched. Germline V lookup: CDR1 MNHNS, CDR2 SASEGT. CDR3 region: CASTGTTQETQYF. The CDR3 DNA follows: TGTGCCAGCACCGGGACTACTCAAGAGACCCAGTACTTC.

In this sample, this clonotype turned up many times. The chain uses TRBV16 and TRBJ1-2; unclear D gene. CDR1 and CDR2 (germline): KGHSY, FQNENV. The V gene lost 0 bases and the J gene lost 8 bases, with 10 bases spanning the gap. The CDR3 covers 13 residues. CDR3 residues: CASSQSWEGGYTF. For the CDR3, the DNA is TGTGCCAGCAGCCAATCGTGGGAGGGAGGCTACACCTTC.

This clonotype was counted only a few times. This sequence joins TRBV29-1 and TRBJ1-4, with unresolved D. Trimming took off 4 bases at V and 1 base at J, with 4 bases between the two ends. The length of the CDR3 is 12 residues. The germline V gene has CDR1 SQVTM and CDR2 ANQGSEA. The CDR3 sequence is CSVVGTNEKLFF. For the CDR3, the DNA is TGCAGCGTTGTTGGAACTAATGAAAAACTGTTTTTT.

This clonotype was counted only a few times. This chain joins TRBV6-5 and TRBJ2-1; D possibly uses TRBD1 or TRBD2 (5 bases each). The germline gives CDR1 MNHEY, CDR2 SVGAGI. V lost 0 bases and J 4 bases, leaving 13 bases between the germline ends. The CDR3 totals 16 residues. DNA for the CDR3: TGTGCCAGCAGTTACTCCTGGGACCTCAATTACAATGAGCAGTTCTTC. Its protein is CASSYSWDLNYNEQFF.

This clonotype was counted between two and nine times. The chain joins TRBV20-1 to TRBJ1-4; TRBD1 is a possible D gene (6 bases). The V gene's germline CDR1 is DFQATT and CDR2 SNEGSKA (reference sequence). The V end lost 2 bases, the J end lost 5 bases, and 12 bases lay between the germline ends. The CDR3 sequence is 14 residues long. This CDR3 is CSARLQGLNEKLFF. The CDR3 coding sequence is TGCAGTGCTAGACTACAGGGTTTGAATGAAAAACTGTTTTTT.

The genes are TRBV15 and TRBJ2-7; TRBD1 matches 7 bases. The length of the CDR3 is 16 residues. Germline CDR1 and CDR2: LNHNV and YYDKDF (reference sequence). With 2 bases clipped from V and 1 base from J, the junction kept 8 bases outside the gene matches. The CDR3: CATSRPGTAFSYEQYF. The CDR3 DNA is TGTGCCACCAGCAGACCGGGGACAGCTTTTTCCTACGAGCAGTACTTC.

The gene calls are TRBV5-1 and TRBJ1-6; 11 bases align to TRBD1. The CDR3 runs to 14 residues. Germline-derived CDR1 and CDR2 are SGHRS and YFSETQ. V shed 4 bases, J shed 10 bases, and the junction held 4 bases outside the gene matches. The DNA for the CDR3 is TGCGCCAGCAGCAGGGACAGGGGGACCTCACCCCTCCACTTT. It codes for CASSRDRGTSPLHF. Variable domain in full (rest from reference TRBV5-1 and TRBJ1-6): KAGVTQTPRYLIKTRGQQVTLSCSPISGHRSVSWYQQTPGQGLQFLFEYFSETQRNKGNFPGRFSGRQFSNSRSEMNVSTLELGDSALYLCASSRDRGTSPLHFGNGTRLTVT.

The chain employs TRBV10-1 and TRBJ2-7; TRBD1 agrees at 10 bases. The J segment lost 4 bases and the V segment lost 5 bases, leaving 5 bases of the junction unmatched. CDR1 WNHNN and CDR2 SYGVQD come from the germline V gene (reference sequence). The CDR3 contains 14 residues. CDR3 in DNA: TGCGCCAGCAGTCGGGACAGGGGAAGGTACGAGCAGTACTTC. Protein: CASSRDRGRYEQYF.

This chain connects TRBV24-1 to TRBJ2-1; D tentatively fits TRBD1 or TRBD2 (5 bases each). This CDR3 is built from 17 residues. From germline, CDR1 is KGHDR and CDR2 SFDVKD. Trimming took 5 bases from V and 4 from J, leaving 20 bases between them. For the CDR3, the DNA is TGTGCCACCAGTGGTTCCTCCGGGACCACCCAATACAATGAGCAGTTCTTC. Translating it yields CATSGSSGTTQYNEQFF.

The V and J genes are TRBV4-2 and TRBJ2-7; TRBD1 matches 9 bases. Per the germline V gene, CDR1 is LGHNA and CDR2 is YNFKEQ. The CDR3 runs 16 residues. J gave up 4 bases and V 4 bases, and 11 bases lay outside the gene matches. The CDR3 DNA reads TGTGCCAGCAGCCCCGGGGCGGGGGACAGGGTGTACGAGCAGTACTTC. This codes for CASSPGAGDRVYEQYF.

V usage is TRBV29-1 and J usage is TRBJ2-7; a possible D gene is TRBD1 (5 bases). Germline CDR1 SQVTM, CDR2 ANQGSEA. Trimming shortened V by 3 bases and J by 5 bases, and 14 bases separated the two germline ends. The CDR3 runs 13 residues. CDR3 nucleotide sequence: TGCAGCGTTGATGGCCAGGGTAGACACGAGCAGTACTTC. Encoded protein: CSVDGQGRHEQYF.

There are many counts of this clonotype. The genes are TRBV20-1 and TRBJ1-2; no clear D gene. The CDR3 has 15 amino acids. Per germline, CDR1 DFQATT and CDR2 SNEGSKA (reference sequence). Trimming took 5 bases from V and 1 from J, leaving 17 bases between them. The CDR3 nucleotides are TGCAGTGCTCCGCCTGACTGGAGGATTAACTATGGCTACACCTTC. Its translation is CSAPPDWRINYGYTF.

The chain is built from TRBV27 and TRBJ2-6, with no clear D. The V gene lost 8 bases and the J gene lost 0 bases, with 8 bases spanning the gap. CDR1 MNHEY and CDR2 SMNVEV come from the germline V gene (reference sequence). This CDR3 has 14 amino acids. The CDR3 DNA reads TGTGCCAGCGGGCAGACCTCTGGGGCCAACGTCCTGACTTTC. Translation: CASGQTSGANVLTF.

CDR3 sequence reads: CAISTGSQASSYEQYF. The CDR3 DNA reads TGTGCCATCAGCACGGGTTCCCAGGCGAGCTCCTACGAGCAGTACTTC. This chain connects TRBV10-3 to TRBJ2-7; D uncertain. The germline V gene has CDR1 ENHRY and CDR2 SYGVKD. V lost 6 bases and J 0 bases, leaving 18 bases between the germline ends. CDR3 length: 16 amino acids.

The chain joins TRBV7-2 to TRBJ2-1; 7 bases are a match to TRBD1. V was pared by 3 bases and J by 8 bases, with 7 bases of the junction left unmatched. This CDR3 comprises 14 residues. CDR1 is SGHTA and CDR2 is FQGNSA in the germline V gene. The DNA of the CDR3 is TGTGCCAGCAGCTTGGGGACAGTTGGAGATGAGCAGTTCTTC. Translating it yields CASSLGTVGDEQFF.